These 7 T cell receptor beta chains originate from one sample sequenced in a study of patients and donors after allogeneic stem cell transplantation. TCRdb ran MiXCR on the RT-PCR reads and lists one entry per CDR3 protein. The data hold some 880,000 distinct CDR3 sequences, with under 20% observed a single time. The sequencing input was blood, either unsorted or a sorted T cell fraction (not recorded which). The receptors were gathered from a human donor who was either an allogeneic HSCT recipient or a stem cell or donor lymphocyte infusion donor (not recorded which). It is not recorded whose cells these are; they may come from a transplant donor.

This clonotype was counted ten times or more. The genes are TRBV20-1 and TRBJ1-2; D may be TRBD1 (5 bases). The CDR3 totals 14 residues. In germline, CDR1 is DFQATT, CDR2 SNEGSKA (reference sequence). Trimming pared 5 bases from V and 0 bases from J, leaving 13 bases between. CDR3 residues: CSAGGSGANYGYTF. The CDR3, as DNA: TGCAGTGCTGGGGGTTCGGGGGCTAACTATGGCTACACCTTC.

In its sample, this clonotype was seen a few times. This chain uses TRBV7-6 with TRBJ2-1, with unresolved D. V dropped 1 base and J dropped 0 bases, with 13 bases sitting between them. Looked up from germline, CDR1 is SGHVS and CDR2 is FNYEAQ. The CDR3 has 17 amino acids. The CDR3 region is CASSLGLRGTSYNEQFF. In DNA form, the CDR3 reads TGTGCCAGCAGCTTAGGGTTACGTGGTACCTCCTACAATGAGCAGTTCTTC.

This clonotype has a handful of counts. The J gene is TRBJ1-1, the V gene TRBV2; D gene ambiguous. Germline V gives CDR1 SNHLY, CDR2 FYNNEI. Trimming pared 1 base from V and 7 bases from J, leaving 10 bases between. The CDR3 has 13 amino acids. The CDR3: CASSEVGKDEAFF. The CDR3, as DNA: TGTGCCAGCAGTGAAGTAGGGAAGGATGAAGCTTTCTTT.

CDR3: CASSFSGRHNEQFF. The CDR3 DNA is TGCGCCAGCAGCTTTAGCGGCCGCCACAATGAGCAGTTCTTC. This chain joins TRBV5-1 and TRBJ2-1; a possible D gene is TRBD2 (6 bases). CDR1 SGHRS and CDR2 YFSETQ come from the germline V gene. This CDR3 spans 14 amino acids. The V and J ends lost 2 bases and 5 bases respectively, with 11 bases between them. Using reference TRBV5-1 and TRBJ2-1 for the parts outside the CDR3, the full variable domain is KAGVTQTPRYLIKTRGQQVTLSCSPISGHRSVSWYQQTPGQGLQFLFEYFSETQRNKGNFPGRFSGRQFSNSRSEMNVSTLELGDSALYLCASSFSGRHNEQFFGPGTRLTVL.

CDR3 in amino acids: CASGGTDSGANVLTF. The CDR3 nucleotides read TGTGCCAGCGGGGGGACGGACTCTGGGGCCAACGTCCTGACTTTC. This rearrangement joins TRBV9 to TRBJ2-6; perhaps TRBD2 as D (6 bases). Germline CDR1 SGDLS, CDR2 YYNGEE. This CDR3 has 15 amino acids. Trimming removed 7 bases from V and 0 bases from J, with 11 bases in between.

DNA for the CDR3: TGCGCCAGCAGCTTGGAACCAAATAGCAATCAGCCCCAGCATTTT. Amino acids: CASSLEPNSNQPQHF. The V call is TRBV5-1, the J call TRBJ1-5; D is unresolved. The CDR3 is 15 residues long. Trimming took off 0 bases at V and 0 bases at J, with 7 bases between the two ends. The V gene's germline CDR1 is SGHRS and CDR2 YFSETQ.

There are a few counts of this clonotype. V usage is TRBV4-3 and J usage is TRBJ1-3; D may be TRBD1 (5 bases). This CDR3 comprises 16 residues. With 0 bases removed from V and 0 bases from J, the gap between germline ends came to 9 bases. Per germline, CDR1 LGHNA and CDR2 YSLEER. CDR3 protein: CASSQDQGFSGNTIYF. The CDR3 DNA reads as TGCGCCAGCAGCCAAGATCAGGGTTTCTCTGGAAACACCATATATTTT.